This T cell receptor beta chain is drawn from a study of T cells in Graves' hyperthyroidism and ophthalmopathy. TCR beta CDR3 region amplification was performed from RNA transcripts. First-round RT-PCR of the TCR CDR3 relied on the HTBI primer set. TCRdb processed the multiplex PCR reads anew with MiXCR; each CDR3 protein has one entry. The table lists about 740,000 distinct CDR3 sequences, 11% to 15% of them singletons. This receptor was obtained from a woman younger than 35 with Graves' hyperthyroidism. Sequencing used blood.

The CDR3: CATSRERGGNGRNIQYF. The DNA for the CDR3 is TGTGCCACCAGCAGGGAGAGAGGGGGCAACGGGAGAAACATTCAGTACTTC. The rearrangement uses TRBV15 and TRBJ2-4, with a weak D call TRBD1 (7 bases). Trimming shortened V by 3 bases and J by 6 bases, and 21 bases separated the two germline ends. CDR1 LNHNV and CDR2 YYDKDF come from the germline V gene (reference sequence). The CDR3 spans 17 residues.